Each of the 20 T cell receptor beta chains below was sequenced from the same sample in a study of a mutant IDH1 vaccine in newly diagnosed glioma. TCRdb's copy holds only in-frame clones and misses some; the assay was immunoSEQ multiplex PCR. The sample comprises about 72,000 clones, roughly 84% of which are singletons, and approximately 12% rests with the top ten. Time point meaning: week 35, safety follow-up. Topical imiquimod was applied with each vaccine dose, which held 300 ug of mutant IDH1 20-mer peptide. The antigens for these receptors are not known. This specimen consisted of PBMCs, obtained from a glioma patient whose treatment included an IDH1 peptide vaccine. Every receptor here comes from a man aged 18 to 35 with glioma.

This clone was seen once. This chain links TRBV4-1 with TRBJ2-7; D gene ambiguous. V lost 0 bases and J lost 4, with 7 bases in between. CDR3 size: 13 residues. Per the germline V gene, CDR1 is MGHRA and CDR2 is YSYEKL. This chain's CDR3 is CASSQEEAYEQYF. CDR3 DNA sequence: TGCGCCAGCAGCCAAGAAGAGGCATACGAGCAGTACTTC.

This sequence joins TRBV7-9 and TRBJ2-7; TRBD2 might be the D (7 bases). This CDR3 has 13 amino acids. The germline V and J ends were trimmed by 0 bases and 10 bases, with 13 bases remaining between them. Germline lookup yields CDR1 SEHNR and CDR2 FQNEAQ (reference sequence). CDR3 coding DNA: TGTGCCAGCAGCTTAGCGTGGGGGGGCGAACAGTACTTC. This sequence encodes CASSLAWGGEQYF.

The rearrangement links TRBV5-4 to TRBJ2-1; 14 bases align to TRBD2. J lost 8 bases, V lost 4 bases, and 8 bases had no gene match. This CDR3 is built from 16 residues. The germline V gene encodes CDR1 SGHNT and CDR2 YYREEE (reference sequence). The CDR3 loop is CASSIGLAGGLDEQFF. The CDR3 DNA reads TGTGCCAGCAGCATAGGACTAGCGGGAGGACTAGATGAGCAGTTCTTC.

This clone was found a few times. The rearrangement links TRBV9 to TRBJ2-1; no reliable D call. Germline V gene data show CDR1 as SGDLS and CDR2 as YYNGEE. V was shortened by 7 bases and J by 6 bases, with 17 bases between the two germline ends. There are 14 residues in the CDR3. The CDR3 nucleotides are TGTGCCAGCCCCCGGCCGTGGTTTGTCAATGAGCAGTTCTTC. Translation gives CASPRPWFVNEQFF.

This chain links TRBV6-5 with TRBJ1-4, with a weak D call TRBD1 (5 bases). This CDR3 is 14 amino acids long. The germline gives CDR1 MNHEY, CDR2 SVGAGI. Deletions cut 2 bases from V and 8 bases from J, with 12 bases between. The CDR3 DNA reads as TGTGCCAGCAGTTACGGGGGTGGCAACGAAAAACTGTTTTTT. It encodes CASSYGGGNEKLFF.

The chain couples TRBV5-1 to TRBJ2-7; perhaps D is TRBD1 or TRBD2 (5 bases each). V was pared by 1 base and J by 5 bases, with 13 bases between. The CDR3 sequence is 14 residues long. In germline, CDR1 is SGHRS, CDR2 YFSETQ. DNA of the CDR3: TGCGCCAGCAGCTTGCTTCGGGGCCGAAACGAGCAGTACTTC. Protein sequence: CASSLLRGRNEQYF. The full variable domain, rest sourced from reference TRBV5-1 and TRBJ2-7, is KAGVTQTPRYLIKTRGQQVTLSCSPISGHRSVSWYQQTPGQGLQFLFEYFSETQRNKGNFPGRFSGRQFSNSRSEMNVSTLELGDSALYLCASSLLRGRNEQYFGPGTRLTVT.

The V call is TRBV2, the J call TRBJ1-2, with TRBD1 identical over 9 bases. In germline, CDR1 is SNHLY, CDR2 FYNNEI. There are 16 residues in the CDR3. J lost 5 bases, V lost 4 bases, and 11 bases had no gene match. The CDR3 loop reads CASSGQGGVVGYGYTF. CDR3 sequence (DNA): TGTGCCAGCAGTGGACAGGGGGGCGTGGTAGGGTATGGCTACACCTTC.

CDR3 region: CASSELTAPYGYTF. CDR3 in DNA: TGTGCCAGCAGTGAATTAACAGCCCCCTATGGCTACACCTTC. This chain uses TRBV25-1 with TRBJ1-2; D is uncertain. CDR1 is MGHDK and CDR2 is SYGVNS in the germline V gene. V shed 1 base and J shed 4 bases, with 10 bases lying between them. There are 14 residues in the CDR3.

This chain links TRBV5-3 with TRBJ2-2, with a possible D match to TRBD2 (5 bases). TRBV5-3 is labeled an ORF, and its function is uncertain. The CDR3 totals 13 residues. Trimming shortened V by 10 bases and J by 4 bases, and 14 bases separated the two germline ends. The CDR3, as DNA: TGTGCCTCCCGGAGAAGCGGCACCGGGGAGCTGTTTTTT. Protein product: CASRRSGTGELFF.

The chain links TRBV19 to TRBJ1-2; D gene unclear. The CDR3 length is 15 residues. Germline CDR1 LNHDA, CDR2 SQIVND (reference sequence). Between the trimmed V and J ends, which lost 7 bases and 6 bases, there was a span of 21 bases. The CDR3 nucleotides are TGTGCCAGTACCCCACTTGCGGGAATCTGGGATGGCTACACCTTC. Amino acids: CASTPLAGIWDGYTF.

The rearrangement uses TRBV2 and TRBJ1-1, with D unresolved. V dropped 5 bases and J dropped 3 bases, with 4 bases sitting between them. The length of the CDR3 is 11 residues. Germline values: CDR1 SNHLY, CDR2 FYNNEI. DNA for the CDR3: TGTGCCAGCAGTACGCACACTGAAGCTTTCTTT. Its protein is CASSTHTEAFF.

This chain joins TRBV7-9 and TRBJ2-3, with 8 bases that match TRBD2. The germline V gene has CDR1 SEHNR and CDR2 FQNEAQ (reference sequence). This CDR3 has 15 amino acids. J was trimmed by 3 bases and V by 2 bases; bases with no gene match: 4. CDR3 protein: CASSLKASGTDTQYF. Written as DNA, the CDR3 is TGTGCCAGCAGCTTAAAGGCTAGCGGGACAGATACGCAGTATTTT.

The J gene is TRBJ2-1, the V gene TRBV18, with D perhaps TRBD2 (6 bases). In germline, CDR1 is KGHSH, CDR2 LQKENI. Trimming left V 4 bases short and J 0 bases short, with 10 bases between. The CDR3 sequence is 15 residues long. The CDR3 nucleotides read TGTGCCAGCTCACTTAGCGGAAGCTCCTACAATGAGCAGTTCTTC. This sequence encodes CASSLSGSSYNEQFF.

The chain links TRBV15 to TRBJ1-5; D unclear. Germline-derived CDR1 and CDR2 are LNHNV and YYDKDF (reference sequence). The CDR3 is 13 amino acids. Trimming cost V 2 bases and J 5 bases, with 7 bases left between them. CDR3 sequence (DNA): TGTGCCACCAGCAGATCGCAGCATCAGCCCCAGCATTTT. This translates into CATSRSQHQPQHF.

The V call is TRBV6-5, the J call TRBJ2-6; the D gene is possibly TRBD1 (6 bases). Trimming cost V 0 bases and J 2 bases, with 8 bases left between them. In germline, CDR1 is MNHEY, CDR2 SVGAGI. The CDR3 loop spans 16 amino acids. The DNA of the CDR3 is TGTGCCAGCAGTTACTCGGGACAAACTGGGGCCAACGTCCTGACTTTC. Translated: CASSYSGQTGANVLTF.

CDR3 bases: TGTGCCAGCAGTTACTCTCGTAGACAGAACACTGAAGCTTTCTTT. It translates to CASSYSRRQNTEAFF. The genes are TRBV6-5 and TRBJ1-1; the D is unclear. The CDR3 totals 15 residues. V lost 0 bases and J lost 1, with 9 bases in between. Germline V gives CDR1 MNHEY, CDR2 SVGAGI.

This clone is a singleton in its sample. The J gene is TRBJ1-2, the V gene TRBV15; D perhaps matches TRBD1 (6 bases). There are 15 residues in the CDR3. Deletions cut 0 bases from V and 8 bases from J, with 16 bases between. Germline V gene lookup returns CDR1 LNHNV and CDR2 YYDKDF (reference sequence). The CDR3 loop reads CATSRDGAGDGGYTF. CDR3 nucleotides: TGTGCCACCAGCAGAGATGGAGCAGGGGACGGGGGCTACACCTTC. Variable domain in full (rest from reference TRBV15 and TRBJ1-2): DAMVIQNPRYQVTQFGKPVTLSCSQTLNHNVMYWYQQKSSQAPKLLFHYYDKDFNNEADTPDNFQSRRPNTSFCFLDIRSPGLGDTAMYLCATSRDGAGDGGYTFGSGTRLTVV.

The table lists this clone with a few counts. The rearrangement joins TRBV27 to TRBJ2-2, with 11 bases lining up with TRBD2. J gave up 6 bases and V 5 bases, and 8 bases lay outside the gene matches. This CDR3 region has 16 residues. Germline values: CDR1 MNHEY, CDR2 SMNVEV (reference sequence). The CDR3 DNA sequence: TGTGCCAGCAGTCCGACTAGCGGGAAGTCCTCCGGGGAGCTGTTTTTT. This encodes CASSPTSGKSSGELFF.

This chain links TRBV5-1 with TRBJ2-3; D tentatively fits TRBD1 or TRBD2 (5 bases each). Germline V CDR1 and CDR2: SGHRS, YFSETQ. V gave up 2 bases and J gave up 7 bases, with 8 bases separating them. The CDR3 consists of 12 residues. The CDR3 nucleotides are TGCGCCAGCAGCTTAGAGGGGAATACGCAGTATTTT. It translates to CASSLEGNTQYF.

This clone was seen once. The V gene is TRBV27, the J gene TRBJ2-1; D remains ambiguous. Germline loops: CDR1 MNHEY, CDR2 SMNVEV (reference sequence). The CDR3 contains 17 residues. The germline V and J ends were trimmed by 1 base and 2 bases, with 15 bases remaining between them. DNA of the CDR3: TGTGCCAGCAGTTTATACGGGCCATTAGGCCCCTACAATGAGCAGTTCTTC. Its protein product is CASSLYGPLGPYNEQFF.